One T cell receptor (beta chain) is described in this entry. This specimen belongs to a study of control samples from healthy donors and cancer patients. The CDR3 extends over 15 amino acids. J gave up 2 bases and V 7 bases, and 9 bases lay outside the gene matches. Germline loops: CDR1 SNHLY, CDR2 FYNNEI. Profiled with immunoSEQ multiplex PCR; TCRdb holds only in-frame clones, not every one. Among 20,000 to 30,000 clones listed, around 83% were seen once. The chain joins TRBV2 to TRBJ2-5; TRBD2 matches at 8 bases. The sample was PBMCs. The clonotype originates from a man aged 55 to 70 with colorectal cancer. The CDR3, as DNA: TGTGCCAGCACAGCGAACTCGGGGGGGCAAGAGACCCAGTACTTC. Its protein product is CASTANSGGQETQYF.